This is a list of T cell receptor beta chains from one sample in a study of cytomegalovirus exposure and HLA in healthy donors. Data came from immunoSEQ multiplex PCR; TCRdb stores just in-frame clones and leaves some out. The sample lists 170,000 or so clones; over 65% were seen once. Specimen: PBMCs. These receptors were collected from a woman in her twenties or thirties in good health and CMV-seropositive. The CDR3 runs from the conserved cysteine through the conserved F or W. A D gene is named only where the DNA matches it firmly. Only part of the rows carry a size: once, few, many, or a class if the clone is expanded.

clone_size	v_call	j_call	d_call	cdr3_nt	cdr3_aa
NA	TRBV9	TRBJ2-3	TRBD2	TGTGCCAGCAGCGTTAGCGGGGGAGTAAGTATCACAGATACGCAGTATTTT	CASSVSGGVSITDTQYF
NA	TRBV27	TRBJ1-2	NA	TGTGCCAGCACCACCTGGGGGGGGCCCCTTATGGGTGGCTACACCTTC	CASTTWGGPLMGGYTF
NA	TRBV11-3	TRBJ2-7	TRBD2	TGTGCCAGCAGCCCCGGACTAGCGGGAGGAGAGCAGTACTTC	CASSPGLAGGEQYF
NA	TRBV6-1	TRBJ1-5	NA	TGTGCCAGCAGTGACAAGTTCTGGGGCCTAAATCAGCCCCAGCATTTT	CASSDKFWGLNQPQHF
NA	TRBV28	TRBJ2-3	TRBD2	TGTGCCAGCAGTCCGACTAGCAGTCACACAGATACGCAGTATTTT	CASSPTSSHTDTQYF
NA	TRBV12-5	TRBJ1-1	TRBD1	TGTGCTAGTGTCGGACAGGGGAACACTGAAGCTTTCTTT	CASVGQGNTEAFF
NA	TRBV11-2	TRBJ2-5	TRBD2	TGTGCCAGCAGCTGGCGGCTAGCGGACCCGGAGACCCAGTACTTC	CASSWRLADPETQYF
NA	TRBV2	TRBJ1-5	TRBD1	TGTGCCAGCAGGGTTCGGACAGGGGGCAATCAGCCCCAGCATTTT	CASRVRTGGNQPQHF
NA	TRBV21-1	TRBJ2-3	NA	TGTGCCAGCAGGACTAAGGGACAGTACTCTGCTGGCACAGATACGCAGTATTTT	CASRTKGQYSAGTDTQYF
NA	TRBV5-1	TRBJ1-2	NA	TGCGCCAGCAGCCGCCTCGGGGGTGAGAATGGCTACACCTTC	CASSRLGGENGYTF
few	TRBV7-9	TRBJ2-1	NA	TGTGCCAGTCCGAGGGGGGACAGATACAATGAGCAGTTCTTC	CASPRGDRYNEQFF